This is a list of T cell receptor beta chains from one sample in a study of beta chain features in type 1 diabetes. Produced via immunoSEQ multiplex PCR; TCRdb's table is partial and in-frame only. The profile shows about 15,000 clones, approximately 76% of them singletons. The source material was stem cell memory CD4+ T cells from blood. Source of these receptors: a woman aged 18-29 years with type 1 diabetes. CDR3s leave out the opening cysteine and the closing phenylalanine or tryptophan.

j_call: TRBJ2-3
v_call: TRBV7-2
cdr3_aa: ASSLESSGSGAQY

j_call: TRBJ2-1
v_call: TRBV12-5
cdr3_aa: ASGWGGRNEQF

j_call: TRBJ1-1
v_call: TRBV5-1
cdr3_aa: ASSGAGANTEAF

j_call: TRBJ2-2
v_call: TRBV11-2
cdr3_aa: ASSGLALRAILNTGELF

j_call: TRBJ2-7
v_call: TRBV2
cdr3_aa: ASGLTYEQY

j_call: TRBJ2-1
v_call: TRBV29-1
cdr3_aa: SVPRGLYNEQF

j_call: TRBJ1-2
v_call: TRBV6-5
cdr3_aa: ASSAAPDSTNGYT

j_call: TRBJ2-3
v_call: TRBV7-9
cdr3_aa: ASSLTGGTDTQY

j_call: TRBJ1-4
v_call: TRBV7-2
cdr3_aa: ASSSRGGGQVNEKLF

j_call: TRBJ2-6
v_call: TRBV5-4
cdr3_aa: ASSLGGMRGPGANVLT

j_call: TRBJ1-1
v_call: TRBV29-1
cdr3_aa: SVTVRSGNTEAF

j_call: TRBJ1-4
v_call: TRBV18
cdr3_aa: ASSPPDRVGKLF

j_call: TRBJ2-3
v_call: TRBV4-3
cdr3_aa: ASSQGRGLGTDTQY

j_call: TRBJ1-1
v_call: TRBV10-2
cdr3_aa: ASSNQQGVRNTEAF

j_call: TRBJ2-1
v_call: TRBV30
cdr3_aa: AAGTGASGSLYNEQF

j_call: TRBJ2-5
v_call: TRBV28
cdr3_aa: ASSFLVGGETQY

j_call: TRBJ2-2
v_call: TRBV10-3
cdr3_aa: AISPSGGHNTGELF

j_call: TRBJ2-1
v_call: TRBV19
cdr3_aa: ASKRTLAGAGNEQF

j_call: TRBJ2-2
v_call: TRBV19
cdr3_aa: ASSMRVLDTGELF

j_call: TRBJ2-1
v_call: TRBV7-8
cdr3_aa: ASSYGGRSEQF

j_call: TRBJ1-5
v_call: TRBV4-1
cdr3_aa: ASSYTEYSNQPQH

j_call: TRBJ2-6
v_call: TRBV2
cdr3_aa: AGDSSGANVLT

j_call: TRBJ1-2
v_call: TRBV6-1
cdr3_aa: ASSESLYGYT

j_call: TRBJ2-1
v_call: TRBV9
cdr3_aa: ASSVAGTAYNEQF

j_call: TRBJ1-1
v_call: TRBV9
cdr3_aa: ASSVDRNTEAF

j_call: TRBJ2-1
v_call: TRBV2
cdr3_aa: ASRAQGKFGEQF